The sequence of this T cell receptor (beta chain) was determined in a study of blood T cell repertoires in COVID-19. CDR1 is KGHSH, CDR2 LQKENI, per germline. The CDR3 has 12 residues. The germline V and J ends were trimmed by 6 bases and 6 bases, with 10 bases remaining between them. Original handling: Estimation of nucleated cell counts relied on the amplification of reference gene primers. Method: immunoSEQ multiplex PCR; TCRdb's copy keeps in-frame clones and lacks some. V and J calls and clone size are those listed in that table; D and trimming were worked out from the DNA. The table has about 87,000 clones, under 85% seen once.

The rearrangement uses TRBV18 and TRBJ2-3; D unresolved. The source of this sequence is an elderly woman with COVID-19, enrolled during active disease. The sequenced sample was peripheral blood. The CDR3, as DNA: TGTGCCAGCTCCGAAGCTAGGGATACGCAGTATTTT. Its protein is CASSEARDTQYF. Looking up the rest from reference TRBV18 and TRBJ2-3 gives the full variable domain: NAGVMQNPRHLVRRRGQEARLRCSPMKGHSHVYWYRQLPEEGLKFMVYLQKENIIDESGMPKERFSAEFPKEGPSILRIQQVVRGDSAAYFCASSEARDTQYFGPGTRLTVL.